These T cell receptor beta chains were read from a single sample in a study of shared clonotypes between healthy human individuals. Using immunoSEQ multiplex PCR, the repertoire was profiled, and TCRdb retains in-frame clones only, with some absent. The data show 2 million to 2.5 million clones, more than 90% seen once. The sequenced sample consisted of naive CD4+ T cells sorted from blood. All receptors come from a man aged 18 to 30 in good health. Each CDR3 is given with its conserved first and last residue. A D gene is named only where the DNA matches it firmly. A row's size may be missing; if present it is once, few, many or a size class.

size: -
D: -
V: TRBV6-5
J: TRBJ2-2
DNA: TGTGCCAGCAGTCAATACAACACCGGGGAGCTGTTTTTT
CDR3: CASSQYNTGELFF

size: -
D: TRBD1
V: TRBV5-1
J: TRBJ1-6
DNA: TGCGCCAGCAGCGACCGACAGGGTCGTACTACGGATTCACCCCTCCACTTT
CDR3: CASSDRQGRTTDSPLHF

size: -
D: -
V: TRBV4-3
J: TRBJ2-1
DNA: TGCGCCAGCAGCCGAGTCCAGTCCTACAATGAGCAGTTCTTC
CDR3: CASSRVQSYNEQFF

size: -
D: -
V: TRBV9
J: TRBJ2-4
DNA: TGTGCCAGCAGCAGGGGCGGCGAAAACATTCAGTACTTC
CDR3: CASSRGGENIQYF

size: -
D: TRBD2
V: TRBV5-1
J: TRBJ2-7
DNA: TGCGCCAGCAGCTTGGATGGGACTAGCGGGCTCTACGAGCAGTACTTC
CDR3: CASSLDGTSGLYEQYF

size: once
D: TRBD1
V: TRBV27
J: TRBJ2-7
DNA: TGTGCCAGCAGCACACTCCTTCGGGACAGGGGGTACGAGCAGTACTTC
CDR3: CASSTLLRDRGYEQYF

size: -
D: -
V: TRBV20-1
J: TRBJ2-5
DNA: TGCAGTGCCCAGAAAGAGACCCAGTACTTC
CDR3: CSAQKETQYF

size: -
D: TRBD1
V: TRBV6-5
J: TRBJ1-2
DNA: TGTGCCAGCAGCTTCGACAGGGACTATGGCTACACCTTC
CDR3: CASSFDRDYGYTF

size: -
D: -
V: TRBV5-5
J: TRBJ1-6
DNA: TGTGCCAGCAGCTTGACAGACAGTAAAAATTCACCCCTCCACTTT
CDR3: CASSLTDSKNSPLHF

size: -
D: TRBD1
V: TRBV28
J: TRBJ2-5
DNA: TGTGCCAGCACCATACCGGGACAGGGGGCTAAATTTGTTGGGACCCAGTACTTC
CDR3: CASTIPGQGAKFVGTQYF

size: -
D: -
V: TRBV10-1
J: TRBJ1-5
DNA: TGCGCCAGCAGGACAGACTACTCGCCCCAGCATTTT
CDR3: CASRTDYSPQHF

size: -
D: -
V: TRBV30
J: TRBJ1-4
DNA: TGTGCCTGGAGCTTACTCGGTGCGGGAGCTAATGAAAAACTGTTTTTT
CDR3: CAWSLLGAGANEKLFF

size: -
D: -
V: TRBV30
J: TRBJ1-5
DNA: TGTGCCTGGAGCCCAATAACAGGGACCAGCAATCAGCCCCAGCATTTT
CDR3: CAWSPITGTSNQPQHF

size: -
D: TRBD1
V: TRBV9
J: TRBJ2-1
DNA: TGTGCCAGCAGCGTAGTCGGGACAGCGCTGGGTGAGCAGTTCTTC
CDR3: CASSVVGTALGEQFF

size: -
D: -
V: TRBV10-3
J: TRBJ2-1
DNA: TGTGCCATCACGGGGGCGGGGCAGGGATCCTACAATGAGCAGTTCTTC
CDR3: CAITGAGQGSYNEQFF

size: -
D: TRBD2
V: TRBV2
J: TRBJ2-5
DNA: TGTGCCAGCAGGGGGGAGGGAGGAATCACGGAGACCCAGTACTTC
CDR3: CASRGEGGITETQYF

size: -
D: -
V: TRBV2
J: TRBJ2-4
DNA: TGTGCCAGTTTGACGGTAAACATTCAGTACTTC
CDR3: CASLTVNIQYF

size: -
D: TRBD1
V: TRBV18
J: TRBJ1-2
DNA: TGTGCCAGCTCACCCCTGACAGACAGGGCTGGCTACACCTTC
CDR3: CASSPLTDRAGYTF

size: -
D: -
V: TRBV9
J: TRBJ2-3
DNA: TGTGCCAGCAGCGTGGGTCCAATGGTGGAGTCGCAGTATTTT
CDR3: CASSVGPMVESQYF

size: -
D: -
V: TRBV5-1
J: TRBJ2-7
DNA: TGCGCCAGCAGCCCAAAAGGGATCTCCTCTTCCTACGAGCAGTACTTC
CDR3: CASSPKGISSSYEQYF

size: -
D: -
V: TRBV6-6
J: TRBJ1-5
DNA: TGTGCCAGCAGTATACGGGGGAACAGCAATCAGCCCCAGCATTTT
CDR3: CASSIRGNSNQPQHF

size: -
D: -
V: TRBV5-4
J: TRBJ1-6
DNA: TGTGCCAGCAGCTTGGAAGGGGGGCTCCATTCACCCCTCCACTTT
CDR3: CASSLEGGLHSPLHF

size: -
D: TRBD1
V: TRBV19
J: TRBJ2-2
DNA: TGTGCCTCGACCGGGACAGGGAACACCGGGGAGCTGTTTTTT
CDR3: CASTGTGNTGELFF

size: -
D: -
V: TRBV2
J: TRBJ1-1
DNA: TGTGCCAGCAGTGAAGTCTCAAGGGGGGCTGAAGCTTTCTTT
CDR3: CASSEVSRGAEAFF

size: -
D: TRBD1
V: TRBV5-6
J: TRBJ1-6
DNA: TGTGCCAGCAGCCCCACGAAGACAGGGCAGCCCCTCCACTTT
CDR3: CASSPTKTGQPLHF